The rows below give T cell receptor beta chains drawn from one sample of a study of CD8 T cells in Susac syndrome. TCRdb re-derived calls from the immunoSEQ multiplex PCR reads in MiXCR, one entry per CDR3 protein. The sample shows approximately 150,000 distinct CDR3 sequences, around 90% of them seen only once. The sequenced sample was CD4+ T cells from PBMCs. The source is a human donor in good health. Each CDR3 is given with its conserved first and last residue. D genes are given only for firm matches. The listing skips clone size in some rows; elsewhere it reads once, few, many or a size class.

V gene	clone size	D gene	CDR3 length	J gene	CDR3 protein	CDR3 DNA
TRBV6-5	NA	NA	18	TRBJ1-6	CASSYSLRGSSYNSPLHF	TGTGCCAGCAGTTACTCACTCAGAGGGAGCTCCTATAATTCACCCCTCCACTTT
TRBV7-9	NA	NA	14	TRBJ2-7	CASSLASPGAPPYF	TGTGCCAGCAGCTTAGCCAGCCCAGGAGCTCCTCCGTACTTC
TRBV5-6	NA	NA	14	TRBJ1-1	CASSTQGLDTEAFF	TGTGCCAGCAGCACCCAAGGGCTGGACACTGAAGCTTTCTTT
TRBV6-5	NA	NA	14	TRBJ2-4	CASSFSDAKNIQYF	TGTGCCAGCAGTTTCAGCGATGCCAAAAACATTCAGTACTTC
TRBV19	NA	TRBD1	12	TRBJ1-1	CASRADRGEAFF	TGTGCCAGTAGGGCGGACAGGGGGGAAGCTTTCTTT
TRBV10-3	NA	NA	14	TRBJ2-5	CAISESQGPETQYF	TGTGCCATCAGTGAGTCACAGGGCCCAGAGACCCAGTACTTC
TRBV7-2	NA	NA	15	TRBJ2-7	CASSLVWTETYEQYF	TGTGCCAGCAGCTTAGTTTGGACAGAGACCTACGAGCAGTACTTC
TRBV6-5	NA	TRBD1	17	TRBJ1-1	CASSSPGQGRANTEAFF	TGTGCCAGCAGTTCCCCGGGACAGGGTAGGGCTAACACTGAAGCTTTCTTT
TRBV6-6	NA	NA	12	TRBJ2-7	CASSDDSYEQYF	TGTGCCAGCAGCGATGACAGCTACGAGCAGTACTTC
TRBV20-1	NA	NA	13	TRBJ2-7	CSAYSQGRREQYF	TGCAGTGCTTACTCCCAGGGGCGAAGGGAGCAGTACTTC
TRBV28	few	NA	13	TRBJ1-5	CASRRYSNQPQHF	TGTGCCAGCAGGCGGTATAGCAATCAGCCCCAGCATTTT
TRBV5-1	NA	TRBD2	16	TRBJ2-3	CASSFISGMGTDTQYF	TGCGCCAGCAGCTTCATAAGCGGGATGGGCACAGATACGCAGTATTTT
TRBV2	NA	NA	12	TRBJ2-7	CASSTTLYEQYF	TGTGCCAGCAGTACGACGTTATACGAGCAGTACTTC
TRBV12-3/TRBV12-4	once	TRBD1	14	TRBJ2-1	CASSLGQGLHEQFF	TGTGCCAGCAGTTTGGGACAGGGGTTGCATGAGCAGTTCTTC